These 19 T cell receptor beta chains were all obtained from the same sample, sequenced in a study of T cells in Graves' hyperthyroidism and ophthalmopathy. TCR beta CDR3 sequences were amplified from RNA transcripts. With the HTBI primer set, the TCR CDR3 went through a first round of RT-PCR. TCRdb redid the calling of the multiplex PCR reads with MiXCR, one entry per CDR3 protein. The sample records 490,000 or so distinct CDR3 sequences, 15% to 20% being singletons. Sequenced input: blood. Receptor source: a woman younger than 45 with Graves' ophthalmopathy.

This clonotype was detected many times. The gene calls are TRBV5-6 and TRBJ2-3; no definite D call. Germline V gives CDR1 SGHDT, CDR2 YYEEEE. The CDR3 contains 17 residues. The ends were cut back, 4 bases at V and 0 bases at J, with 18 bases in the middle. This CDR3 reads CASSPRWGRISTDTQYF. In nucleotides, the CDR3 is TGTGCCAGCAGCCCACGGTGGGGTAGGATCAGCACAGATACGCAGTATTTT. Variable domain in full (rest from reference TRBV5-6 and TRBJ2-3): DAGVTQSPTHLIKTRGQQVTLRCSPKSGHDTVSWYQQALGQGPQFIFQYYEEEERQRGNFPDRFSGHQFPNYSSELNVNALLLGDSALYLCASSPRWGRISTDTQYFGPGTRLTVL.

This clonotype was counted a few times. The chain couples TRBV29-1 to TRBJ2-1, with D perhaps TRBD1 (6 bases). Trimming removed 8 bases from V and 10 bases from J, with 15 bases in between. Germline CDR1 SQVTM, CDR2 ANQGSEA. There are 11 residues in the CDR3. As DNA, the CDR3 is TGCAGCAATGAACAGGGTGGCGAGCAGTTCTTC. Its protein product is CSNEQGGEQFF.

The chain is built from TRBV20-1 and TRBJ2-1, with 10 bases fitting TRBD2. The CDR3 consists of 14 residues. In germline, CDR1 is DFQATT, CDR2 SNEGSKA (reference sequence). The junction had 9 bases not matched to a gene; V was cut back by 6 bases and J by 7 bases. CDR3 sequence: CSAELAGFGNEQFF. DNA for the CDR3: TGCAGTGCCGAACTAGCGGGATTTGGGAATGAGCAGTTCTTC.

This clonotype has ten or more counts. The chain uses TRBV20-1 and TRBJ2-5; D remains ambiguous. This CDR3 is built from 10 residues. Germline values: CDR1 DFQATT, CDR2 SNEGSKA (reference sequence). Trimming removed 4 bases at V and 5 bases at J, with 5 bases between. CDR3 nucleotide sequence: TGCAGTGCTATTAATGAGACCCAGTACTTC. Encoded protein: CSAINETQYF.

A few counts support this clonotype. The chain couples TRBV4-3 to TRBJ1-2, with 8 bases fitting TRBD1. Germline assignment: CDR1 LGHNA and CDR2 YSLEER. The CDR3 has 15 amino acids. V was pared by 3 bases and J by 7 bases, with 10 bases of the junction left unmatched. As DNA, the CDR3 is TGCGCCAGCAGCCAGAACCCAGACAGGGGTGGTGGCTACACCTTC. Encoded protein: CASSQNPDRGGGYTF.

This clonotype was picked up a small number of times. The chain recombines TRBV7-2 with TRBJ1-5; no definite D call. The CDR3 sequence is 15 residues long. Germline assignment: CDR1 SGHTA and CDR2 FQGNSA. V was cut by 6 bases and J by 1 base, with 13 bases left in between. DNA of the CDR3: TGTGCCAGCAGTACCATGGACCCCAGCAATCAGCCCCAGCATTTT. Its protein is CASSTMDPSNQPQHF.

The chain joins TRBV20-1 to TRBJ1-2; D gene unclear. Looked up from germline, CDR1 is DFQATT and CDR2 is SNEGSKA (reference sequence). The V end lost 0 bases, the J end lost 2 bases, and 13 bases lay between the germline ends. The CDR3 covers 15 residues. DNA for the CDR3: TGCAGTGCTAGAGATATAGAAGGGCGAAACTATGGCTACACCTTC. Translated: CSARDIEGRNYGYTF.

The genes are TRBV9 and TRBJ2-2, with a possible D match to TRBD2 (6 bases). V lost 4 bases and J 9 bases, leaving 19 bases between the germline ends. Germline V gene data show CDR1 as SGDLS and CDR2 as YYNGEE. The CDR3 extends over 15 amino acids. CDR3 residues: CASSPNSGPGWELFF. The CDR3 DNA reads as TGTGCCAGCAGCCCTAATAGCGGCCCCGGTTGGGAGCTGTTTTTT. The whole variable domain, remainder taken from reference TRBV9 and TRBJ2-2, is DSGVTQTPKHLITATGQRVTLRCSPRSGDLSVYWYQQSLDQGLQFLIQYYNGEERAKGNILERFSAQQFPDLHSELNLSSLELGDSALYFCASSPNSGPGWELFFGEGSRLTVL.

This clonotype was detected only a few times. The chain carries TRBV20-1 and TRBJ2-2; D perhaps matches TRBD1 (6 bases). Per the germline V gene, CDR1 is DFQATT and CDR2 is SNEGSKA (reference sequence). Trimming shortened V by 4 bases and J by 4 bases, and 13 bases separated the two germline ends. The CDR3 spans 14 residues. CDR3 in DNA: TGCAGTGCTACTAGGGGGAGTGGCACCGGGGAGCTGTTTTTT. Protein sequence: CSATRGSGTGELFF.

This clonotype was seen at least ten times. The J gene is TRBJ1-5, the V gene TRBV12-3 or TRBV12-4; D is undetermined. Trimming cost V 1 base and J 9 bases, with 10 bases left between them. This CDR3 spans 13 amino acids. The CDR3 region has the DNA TGTGCCAGCAGTTTAGACCGACTCGGGCCCCAGCATTTT. Translating it yields CASSLDRLGPQHF.

This clonotype was found many times. The V gene is TRBV28, the J gene TRBJ1-1; D ambiguous. Germline values: CDR1 MDHEN, CDR2 SYDVKM. This CDR3 is 15 amino acids long. Trimming removed 5 bases from V and 1 base from J, with 14 bases in between. This CDR3 reads CASSTTFLRNTEAFF. The CDR3 nucleotides read TGTGCCAGCAGTACCACGTTTTTAAGGAACACTGAAGCTTTCTTT.

This clonotype was observed many times. The genes are TRBV12-3 or TRBV12-4 and TRBJ1-5; no clear D. Between the trimmed V and J ends, which lost 3 bases and 4 bases, there was a span of 13 bases. This CDR3 is 15 amino acids long. CDR3 sequence reads: CASSFEVGRNQPQHF. CDR3 DNA: TGTGCCAGCAGTTTCGAGGTAGGCAGGAATCAGCCCCAGCATTTT.

The table lists this clonotype with a few counts. This chain joins TRBV20-1 and TRBJ1-3, with D maybe TRBD1 (5 bases). The germline V gene has CDR1 DFQATT and CDR2 SNEGSKA (reference sequence). Deletions cut 4 bases from V and 2 bases from J, with 9 bases between. The CDR3 has 13 residues. The CDR3 here is CSANQGPGNTIYF. As DNA, the CDR3 is TGCAGTGCTAATCAGGGCCCTGGAAACACCATATATTTT.

The sample holds a few counts of this clonotype. The junction departs from the called germline gene at one end, perhaps through a read error. V and J are TRBV29-1 and TRBJ1-1; TRBD1 is a possible D gene (5 bases). Germline CDR1 is SQVTM and CDR2 is ANQGSEA. The CDR3 sequence is 14 residues long. The CDR3, as DNA: TGCAGCGTTAGGCCGGGGCGAGGGAACGCTGAAGCTTTCTTT. Protein product: CSVRPGRGNAEAFF.

To note about this clonotype: This may stem from a read error, because a much larger clone lies one nucleotide away. The CDR3 loop reads CASSRSTSGIYNEQFF. CDR3 in DNA: TGTGCCAGCAGCAGATCGACTAGCGGAATTTACAATGAGCAGTTCTTC. V and J are TRBV11-1 and TRBJ2-1; 9 nucleotides agree with TRBD2. The J segment lost 4 bases and the V segment lost 5 bases, leaving 9 bases of the junction unmatched. The CDR3 spans 16 residues. Germline V gives CDR1 SGHAT, CDR2 FQDESV (reference sequence).

This clonotype has more than one count but fewer than ten. The DNA for the CDR3 is TGTGCCAGCAGCTCACAGGGGGCGGTAAATGAAAAACTGTTTTTT. Encoded protein: CASSSQGAVNEKLFF. The chain has TRBV7-2 and TRBJ1-4; 9 nucleotides line up with TRBD1. CDR3 length: 15 residues. V was pared by 4 bases and J by 5 bases, with 5 bases of the junction left unmatched. The V gene's germline CDR1 is SGHTA and CDR2 FQGNSA.

The chain uses TRBV20-1 and TRBJ2-7; no reliable D call. This CDR3 region has 10 residues. CDR1 is DFQATT, CDR2 SNEGSKA, per germline (reference sequence). CDR3 loop: CTGNHGEQYF. The CDR3 nucleotides read TGCACCGGCAACCATGGCGAGCAGTACTTC.

The rearrangement links TRBV20-1 to TRBJ2-2, with D perhaps TRBD2 (6 bases). The CDR3 runs 16 residues. Trimming stripped 0 bases from V and 5 bases from J, with 16 bases between. Per germline, CDR1 DFQATT and CDR2 SNEGSKA (reference sequence). The CDR3 loop reads CSAREGKRVVTGELFF. The DNA for the CDR3 is TGCAGTGCTAGAGAAGGGAAGCGGGTGGTTACCGGGGAGCTGTTTTTT.

Many counts were recorded for this clonotype. V usage is TRBV14 and J usage is TRBJ2-1; tentative D call: TRBD1 (6 bases). Germline V gene sequence: CDR1 SGHDN, CDR2 FVKESK. The CDR3 extends over 14 amino acids. The ends were cut back, 2 bases at V and 5 bases at J, with 10 bases in the middle. CDR3 coding DNA: TGTGCCAGCAGCCAACTCGGACAGAACAATGAGCAGTTCTTC. It is translated as CASSQLGQNNEQFF.